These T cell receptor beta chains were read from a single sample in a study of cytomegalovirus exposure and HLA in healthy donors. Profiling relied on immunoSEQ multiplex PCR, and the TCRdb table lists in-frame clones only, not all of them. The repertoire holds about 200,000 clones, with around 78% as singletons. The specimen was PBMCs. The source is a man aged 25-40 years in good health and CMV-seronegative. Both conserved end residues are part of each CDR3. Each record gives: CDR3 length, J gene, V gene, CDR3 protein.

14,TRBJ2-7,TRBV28,CASSLSTVPYEQYF
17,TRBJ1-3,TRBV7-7,CASSLKGNFFSGNTIYF
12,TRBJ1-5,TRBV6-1,CASRAGNQPQHF
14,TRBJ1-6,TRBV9,CASSVDEGGSPLHF
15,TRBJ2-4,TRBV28,CASSETGTGGSIQYF
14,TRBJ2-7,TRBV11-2,CASSSDRPGYEQYF
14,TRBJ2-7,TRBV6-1,CASSEGTGRYEQYF
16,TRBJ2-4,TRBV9,CASSVGLAEAKNIQYF
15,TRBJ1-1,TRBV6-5,CASTPVLTKRTEAFF
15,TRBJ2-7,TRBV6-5,CASSYPRAGVREQYF
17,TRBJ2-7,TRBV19,CASSLSPASGSKNEQYF
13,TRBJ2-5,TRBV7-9,CASSSRDRETQYF
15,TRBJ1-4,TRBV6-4,CASSDQEGANEKLFF
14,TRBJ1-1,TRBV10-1,CASSEIAGGTEAFF
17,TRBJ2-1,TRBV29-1,CSVYLAGVIASYNEQFF
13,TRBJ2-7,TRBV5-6,CASSLTGTDEQYF
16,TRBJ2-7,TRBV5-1,CASSSGLGPGSYEQYF
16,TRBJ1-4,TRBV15,CATSRDLTIWNEKLFF
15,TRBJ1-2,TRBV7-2,CASSLDRGGDYGYTF
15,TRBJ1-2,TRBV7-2,CASSMEGQASYGYTF
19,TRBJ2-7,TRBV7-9,CASSTTGSGSQPSPYEQYF
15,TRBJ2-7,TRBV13,CASSFGKASGYEQYF
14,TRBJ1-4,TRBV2,CASILDSLNEKLFF